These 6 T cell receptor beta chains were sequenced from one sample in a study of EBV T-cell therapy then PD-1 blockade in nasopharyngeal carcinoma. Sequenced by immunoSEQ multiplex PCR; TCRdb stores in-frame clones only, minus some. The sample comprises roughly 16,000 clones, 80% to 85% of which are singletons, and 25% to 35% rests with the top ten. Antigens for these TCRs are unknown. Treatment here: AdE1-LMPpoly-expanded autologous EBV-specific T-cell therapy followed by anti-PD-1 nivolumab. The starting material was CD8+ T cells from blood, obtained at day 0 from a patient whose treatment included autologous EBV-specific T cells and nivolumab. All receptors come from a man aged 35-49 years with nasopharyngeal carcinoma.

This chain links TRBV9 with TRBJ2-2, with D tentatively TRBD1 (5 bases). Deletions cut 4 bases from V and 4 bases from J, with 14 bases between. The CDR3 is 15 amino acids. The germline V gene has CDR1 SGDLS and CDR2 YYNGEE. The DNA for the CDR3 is TGTGCCAGCAGCACCCCAGGACACTCCACCGGGGAGCTGTTTTTT. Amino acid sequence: CASSTPGHSTGELFF.

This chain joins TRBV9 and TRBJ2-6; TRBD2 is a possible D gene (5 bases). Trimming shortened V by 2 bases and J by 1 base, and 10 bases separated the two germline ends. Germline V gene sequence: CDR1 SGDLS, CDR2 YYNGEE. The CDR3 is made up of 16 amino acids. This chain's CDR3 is CASSVWRGSGANVLTF. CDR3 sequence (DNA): TGTGCCAGCAGCGTTTGGCGAGGGTCTGGGGCCAACGTCCTGACTTTC.

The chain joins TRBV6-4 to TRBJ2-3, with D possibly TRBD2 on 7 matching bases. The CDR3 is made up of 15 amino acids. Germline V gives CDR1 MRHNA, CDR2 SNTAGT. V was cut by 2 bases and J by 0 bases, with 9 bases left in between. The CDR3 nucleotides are TGTGCCAGCAGTGACGGGGGGGCTAGCACAGATACGCAGTATTTT. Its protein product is CASSDGGASTDTQYF.

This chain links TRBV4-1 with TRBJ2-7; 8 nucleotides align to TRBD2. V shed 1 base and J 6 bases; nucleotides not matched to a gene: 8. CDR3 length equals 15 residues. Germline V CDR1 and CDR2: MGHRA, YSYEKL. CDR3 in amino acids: CASSQGAGGPPEQYF. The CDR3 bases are TGCGCCAGCAGCCAAGGTGCGGGGGGCCCGCCCGAGCAGTACTTC.

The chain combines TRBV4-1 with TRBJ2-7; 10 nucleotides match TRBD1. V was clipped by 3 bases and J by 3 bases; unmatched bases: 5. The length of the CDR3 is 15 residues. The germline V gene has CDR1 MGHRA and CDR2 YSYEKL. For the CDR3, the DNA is TGCGCCAGCAGCCACTCCGGACAGGGGGTCTACGAGCAGTACTTC. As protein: CASSHSGQGVYEQYF.

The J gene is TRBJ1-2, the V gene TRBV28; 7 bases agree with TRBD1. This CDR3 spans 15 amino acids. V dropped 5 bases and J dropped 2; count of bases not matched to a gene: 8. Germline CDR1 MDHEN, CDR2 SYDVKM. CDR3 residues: CASSPTGRINYGYTF. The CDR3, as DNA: TGTGCCAGCAGTCCGACAGGGAGGATCAACTATGGCTACACCTTC.